This T cell receptor beta chain stems from a study of blood T cell repertoires in COVID-19. The wider study: COVID-19 samples collected from the United States, Italy and Spain covered acute and convalescent phases. Sources were T cells, B-cell-depleted T cells, or PBMCs; the material itself was cDNA or gDNA.

Authors' processing steps: Nucleated cell counts were estimated from reference gene primer amplification. The protocol was immunoSEQ multiplex PCR, while the TCRdb copy is restricted to in-frame clones and leaves out a portion. V, J and clone size derive from that table, while D and trimming were established from the DNA sequence. The sample yields more than 70,000 clones, approximately 86% seen once. Trimming left V 2 bases short and J 3 bases short, with 11 bases between. The CDR3 runs to 15 residues. Per germline, CDR1 MNHNS and CDR2 SASEGT. Sequenced material: peripheral blood. This clonotype was sampled from a woman in her fifties or sixties with active or convalescent COVID-19. J is TRBJ1-3 and V is TRBV6-1; tentatively, D is TRBD1 (6 bases). The CDR3 sequence is CASSEWRQVGNTIYF. The CDR3 DNA sequence: TGTGCCAGCAGTGAATGGAGACAGGTTGGAAACACCATATATTTT.